This note documents a single T cell receptor (beta chain) sequence. Its antigen is undetermined. CDR1 is MDHEN, CDR2 SYDVKM, per germline. The length of the CDR3 is 15 residues. V dropped 6 bases and J dropped 6 bases, with 18 bases sitting between them. The data are from a study of cytomegalovirus exposure and HLA in healthy donors. About the research overall: Sequencing of 150 million to 200 million T cells in an earlier analysis found roughly 120 million unique TCR beta sequences. Findings of the study overall: A highly shared variant cluster was judged a likely technical artifact.

Despite likely unrecorded immune exposures, the donors were nominally healthy at the time of sampling. With 60 Vbeta and 13 Jbeta primers, the PCR was carried out. Data came from immunoSEQ multiplex PCR; TCRdb stores just in-frame clones and leaves some out. The repertoire holds more than 90,000 clones, with approximately 75% as singletons. This receptor was taken from a man between 45 and 60 years old in good health and CMV-seropositive. The sample was PBMCs. The genes are TRBV28 and TRBJ2-4; perhaps TRBD1 as D (7 bases). DNA of the CDR3: TGTGCCAGCAGCCTTTCAGTTCAGGGGGGAAACATTCAGTACTTC. Translation gives CASSLSVQGGNIQYF.